A single count supports the clone carrying this T cell receptor (beta chain). The sample comes from a study of blood T cell repertoires in COVID-19. At the level of the study: Samples taken during acute and convalescent COVID-19 were collected in the United States, Italy and Spain. Sample material is recorded as cDNA or gDNA derived from T cells, B-cell-depleted T cells, or PBMCs.

The protocol was immunoSEQ multiplex PCR, while the TCRdb copy is restricted to in-frame clones and leaves out a portion. Of 80,000 or so clones detected, over 65% appear once; the ten largest clones hold around 5%. CDR3 length equals 17 residues. Trimming shortened V by 2 bases and J by 6 bases, and 23 bases separated the two germline ends. The sample comprised peripheral blood. The rearrangement links TRBV23-1 to TRBJ2-7; D is possibly TRBD2 (6 bases). TRBV23-1 is an ORF; its function is uncertain. This receptor was obtained from a man between 45 and 60 years old with active or convalescent COVID-19. The CDR3 here is CASSQLSPWGVVIEQYF. CDR3 DNA: TGCGCCAGCAGTCAACTTTCCCCCTGGGGGGTGGTTATCGAGCAGTACTTC.